This is a list of T cell receptor beta chains from one sample in a study of shared clonotypes between healthy human individuals. Sequencing was performed with immunoSEQ multiplex PCR; in TCRdb, only in-frame clones are kept and a portion is missing. The sample lists 1,500,000 or so clones, more than 95% occurring once. Sample: naive CD4+ T cells sorted from blood. The source of these receptors is a man between 25 and 39 years old in good health. The CDR3 runs from the conserved cysteine through the conserved F or W. A D gene is named only where the DNA matches it firmly.

TRBD1	15	TRBJ2-2	TRBV18	CASSPRTGFTGELFF	TGTGCCAGCTCACCAAGGACAGGGTTCACCGGGGAGCTGTTTTTT
TRBD1	16	TRBJ2-3	TRBV5-1	CASSVTGGRSTDTQYF	TGCGCCAGCAGCGTGACAGGGGGCAGGAGCACAGATACGCAGTATTTT
TRBD2	19	TRBJ2-1	TRBV10-3	CAISVRTGKTSGRGNEQFF	TGTGCCATCAGTGTTCGGACAGGGAAGACTAGCGGGAGAGGTAATGAGCAGTTCTTC
.	10	TRBJ2-7	TRBV20-1	CSAGGWEQYF	TGCAGTGCTGGGGGTTGGGAGCAGTACTTC
.	13	TRBJ2-5	TRBV18	CASSPGLSETQYF	TGTGCCAGCTCCCCCGGTCTTTCTGAGACCCAGTACTTC
.	15	TRBJ2-2	TRBV19	CASTTGRGNTGELFF	TGTGCCAGTACCACGGGACGGGGGAACACCGGGGAGCTGTTTTTT
.	12	TRBJ2-3	TRBV28	CASSLGPDTQYF	TGTGCCAGCAGTTTAGGCCCAGATACGCAGTATTTT
.	12	TRBJ2-1	TRBV18	CASSPTGDEQFF	TGTGCCAGCTCACCAACCGGTGATGAGCAGTTCTTC
.	13	TRBJ2-7	TRBV5-1	CASSFRGSYEQYF	TGCGCCAGCAGCTTTAGGGGTTCCTACGAGCAGTACTTC
.	20	TRBJ1-3	TRBV18	CASSPTRTPPRGPSGNTIYF	TGTGCCAGCTCTCCGACACGGACACCTCCTCGGGGACCCTCTGGAAACACCATATATTTT
TRBD2	16	TRBJ2-5	TRBV7-9	CAVQPTVAGVVETQYF	TGTGCCGTTCAACCGACCGTAGCGGGAGTAGTTGAGACCCAGTACTTC
TRBD1	15	TRBJ2-2	TRBV14	CASSHRTGVDGELFF	TGTGCCAGCAGCCACCGCACAGGGGTGGACGGGGAGCTGTTTTTT
.	13	TRBJ2-5	TRBV7-8	CASSLRGAETQYF	TGTGCCAGCAGCTTAAGGGGGGCGGAGACCCAGTACTTC
.	15	TRBJ2-5	TRBV5-1	CASSSRTGDRETQYF	TGCGCCAGCAGCTCTCGGACGGGGGATCGGGAGACCCAGTACTTC
.	13	TRBJ1-5	TRBV2	CATEDGPNQPQHF	TGTGCCACCGAAGACGGCCCCAATCAGCCCCAGCATTTT
.	17	TRBJ2-3	TRBV18	CASSPLLDPGFADTQYF	TGTGCCAGCTCACCATTACTAGATCCGGGTTTCGCAGATACGCAGTATTTT
.	17	TRBJ2-3	TRBV7-3	CASSLDGTARITDTQYF	TGTGCCAGCAGCTTAGATGGCACCGCCCGGATCACAGATACGCAGTATTTT
.	14	TRBJ2-5	TRBV27	CASSLAGLGKTQYF	TGTGCCAGCAGTTTGGCGGGGCTAGGGAAGACCCAGTACTTC
.	15	TRBJ2-3	TRBV7-2	CASSGWRGSTDTQYF	TGTGCCAGCAGCGGTTGGAGGGGAAGCACAGATACGCAGTATTTT
TRBD2	22	TRBJ2-1	TRBV14	CASSQRSGKGLAGGAPQNEQFF	TGTGCCAGCAGCCAACGTAGCGGGAAGGGCCTAGCGGGAGGGGCCCCCCAAAATGAGCAGTTCTTC
.	11	TRBJ2-3	TRBV6-1	CASSRLDTQYF	TGTGCCAGCAGTCGGTTGGATACGCAGTATTTT
.	13	TRBJ2-5	TRBV19	CASSIGRAETQYF	TGTGCCAGTAGTATTGGCAGGGCGGAGACCCAGTACTTC
.	14	TRBJ2-1	TRBV11-2	CASSLGLWYNEQFF	TGTGCCAGCAGCTTAGGGCTCTGGTACAATGAGCAGTTCTTC
TRBD2	16	TRBJ2-3	TRBV19	CATTYPGGTDTDTQYF	TGTGCCACCACATATCCGGGGGGAACTGACACAGATACGCAGTATTTT
.	13	TRBJ1-2	TRBV2	CASSESRDYGYTF	TGTGCCAGCAGTGAGAGCAGGGATTATGGCTACACCTTC
.	19	TRBJ2-2	TRBV28	CASSSLYQGGRRDTGELFF	TGTGCCAGCAGCTCCCTATATCAAGGAGGGCGACGGGACACCGGGGAGCTGTTTTTT
TRBD1	17	TRBJ1-5	TRBV18	CASSTRVGQGKYQPQHF	TGTGCCAGCTCAACCAGAGTGGGACAGGGAAAGTATCAGCCCCAGCATTTT
.	13	TRBJ2-7	TRBV23-1	CASSLMGGAEQYF	TGCGCCAGCAGCCTAATGGGGGGGGCCGAGCAGTACTTC
.	15	TRBJ1-5	TRBV7-2	CASSLGPGARQPQHF	TGTGCCAGCAGCTTAGGCCCGGGGGCGCGTCAGCCCCAGCATTTT
TRBD1	13	TRBJ1-2	TRBV18	CASSTGQVYGYTF	TGTGCCAGCTCTACGGGACAGGTCTATGGCTACACCTTC
TRBD1	15	TRBJ2-3	TRBV12-5	CASGLTGGNTDTQYF	TGTGCTAGTGGTTTGACAGGGGGCAACACAGATACGCAGTATTTT
.	15	TRBJ1-1	TRBV2	CASSSFPGRNTEAFF	TGTGCCAGCAGCTCCTTCCCCGGCAGGAACACTGAAGCTTTCTTT